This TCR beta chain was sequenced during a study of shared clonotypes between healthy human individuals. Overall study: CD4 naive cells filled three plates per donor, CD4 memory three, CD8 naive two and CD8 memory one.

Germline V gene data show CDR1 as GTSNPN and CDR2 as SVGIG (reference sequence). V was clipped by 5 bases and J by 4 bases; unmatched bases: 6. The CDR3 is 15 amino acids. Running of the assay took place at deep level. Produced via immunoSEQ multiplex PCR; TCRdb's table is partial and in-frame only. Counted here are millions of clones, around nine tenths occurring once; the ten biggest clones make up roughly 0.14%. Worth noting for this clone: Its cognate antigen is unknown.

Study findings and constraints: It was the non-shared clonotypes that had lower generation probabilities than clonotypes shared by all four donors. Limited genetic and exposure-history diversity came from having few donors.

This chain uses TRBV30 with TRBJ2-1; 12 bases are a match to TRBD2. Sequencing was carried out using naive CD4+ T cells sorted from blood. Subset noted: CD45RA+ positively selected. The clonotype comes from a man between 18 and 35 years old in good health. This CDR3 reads CAWGPGLAGYNEQFF. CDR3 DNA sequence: TGTGCCTGGGGCCCCGGACTAGCGGGGTACAATGAGCAGTTCTTC.